The 29 T cell receptor beta chains given below trace back to one sample, sequenced in a study of blood T cell repertoires in COVID-19. The assay was immunoSEQ multiplex PCR, and TCRdb's table has in-frame clones only and misses some. The table lists some 270,000 clones, around 92% of them singletons. The specimen was PBMCs or T cells enriched from blood (not recorded which). These receptors came from a woman aged 60-75 years who had recovered from COVID-19.

The chain recombines TRBV24-1 with TRBJ2-1; 9 bases map to TRBD1. Germline V gene lookup returns CDR1 KGHDR and CDR2 SFDVKD. This CDR3 comprises 16 residues. Trimming at V came to 3 bases and at J to 4 bases, leaving 6 bases not matched to a gene. CDR3 sequence: CATSDNDRGKYNEQFF. The DNA of the CDR3 is TGTGCCACCAGTGATAACGACAGGGGGAAATACAATGAGCAGTTCTTC.

Comment on this clone: Other DNA sequences in the sample encode the same CDR3. The V gene is TRBV5-1, the J gene TRBJ2-2, with D possibly matching TRBD1 (6 bases). The CDR3 spans 14 residues. Trimming pared 2 bases from V and 5 bases from J, leaving 10 bases between. The germline V gene encodes CDR1 SGHRS and CDR2 YFSETQ. The CDR3 loop is CASSLQGDTGELFF. CDR3 bases: TGCGCCAGCAGCTTACAGGGAGATACCGGGGAGCTGTTTTTT.

V gene TRBV27 combines with J gene TRBJ1-1; D not resolved. This CDR3 is built from 13 residues. Germline loops: CDR1 MNHEY, CDR2 SMNVEV (reference sequence). Trimming took off 5 bases at V and 1 base at J, with 8 bases between the two ends. The CDR3 is CASSGGWNTEAFF. The CDR3 DNA reads as TGTGCCAGCAGTGGAGGCTGGAACACTGAAGCTTTCTTT.

The gene calls are TRBV28 and TRBJ1-1; maybe TRBD1 (6 bases). The V end lost 1 base, the J end lost 7 bases, and 16 bases lay between the germline ends. Germline values: CDR1 MDHEN, CDR2 SYDVKM. There are 15 residues in the CDR3. CDR3: CASSLSGAGAREAFF. CDR3 DNA sequence: TGTGCCAGCAGTTTATCGGGTGCGGGGGCTCGTGAAGCTTTCTTT.

The chain employs TRBV28 and TRBJ2-2; the match to TRBD2 covers 7 bases. The CDR3 sequence is 15 residues long. Germline V lookup: CDR1 MDHEN, CDR2 SYDVKM. Trimming removed 7 bases from V and 2 bases from J; junction bases left unmatched: 7. CDR3 sequence: CASIPSGENTGELFF. In DNA, the CDR3 is TGTGCCAGCATTCCGAGCGGGGAAAACACCGGGGAGCTGTTTTTT.

This clone was seen a handful of times. The chain couples TRBV11-2 to TRBJ2-5; weak D call: TRBD2 (5 bases). Looked up from germline, CDR1 is SGHAT and CDR2 is FQNNGV. With 1 base removed from V and 5 bases from J, the gap between germline ends came to 23 bases. This CDR3 has 18 amino acids. The CDR3 nucleotides read TGTGCCAGCAGCTTAGTGATCTCTAGCTCCACAATGGTGGAGACCCAGTACTTC. Translation: CASSLVISSSTMVETQYF.

The V call is TRBV19, the J call TRBJ2-1; D gene ambiguous. The CDR3 runs to 13 residues. In germline, CDR1 is LNHDA, CDR2 SQIVND (reference sequence). V lost 3 bases to trimming and J lost 9 bases, with 12 bases between them. CDR3 sequence reads: CASSISVVGEQFF. The CDR3 region has the DNA TGTGCCAGTAGTATCAGCGTTGTGGGTGAGCAGTTCTTC.

In this sample, this clone turned up once. V and J are TRBV3-1 (or the pseudogene TRBV3-2) and TRBJ1-1; D remains ambiguous. The CDR3 extends over 15 amino acids. The V and J ends lost 1 base and 5 bases respectively, with 14 bases between them. Germline CDR1 reads LGHDT; CDR2 reads YNNKEL (reference sequence). The CDR3 bases are TGTGCCAGCAGCCAAGGGGTAAGAAGAGGGACTGAAGCTTTCTTT. It codes for CASSQGVRRGTEAFF.

The chain recombines TRBV7-8 with TRBJ2-7, with unresolved D. V was cut by 8 bases and J by 2 bases, with 19 bases left in between. In germline, CDR1 is SGHVS, CDR2 FQNEAQ. This CDR3 has 15 amino acids. The CDR3 coding sequence is TGTGCCAGCCTTCTAACGGCAGGTCTACCCTACGAGCAGTACTTC. Translation gives CASLLTAGLPYEQYF.

CDR3 protein: CASSLEFAGGFGEQFF. Here the CDR3 DNA reads TGTGCCAGCAGCTTAGAGTTTGCGGGGGGGTTTGGTGAGCAGTTCTTC. The chain recombines TRBV11-3 with TRBJ2-1; 9 nucleotides match TRBD2. V lost 0 bases, J lost 9 bases, and 9 bases stayed unmatched. Germline CDR1 reads SGHNT; CDR2 reads YENEEA. There are 16 residues in the CDR3. The full variable domain, in which reference TRBV11-3 and TRBJ2-1 provide the parts outside the CDR3, is EAGVVQSPRYKIIEKKQPVAFWCNPISGHNTLYWYLQNLGQGPELLIRYENEEAVDDSQLPKDRFSAERLKGVDSTLKIQPAELGDSAVYLCASSLEFAGGFGEQFFGPGTRLTVL.

The chain has TRBV9 and TRBJ2-7; maybe TRBD2 (6 bases). The CDR3 spans 15 residues. Germline CDR1 reads SGDLS; CDR2 reads YYNGEE. Between the trimmed V and J ends, which lost 0 bases and 2 bases, there was a span of 12 bases. CDR3 in DNA: TGTGCCAGCAGCGTAGGCACTAGCCCTACCTACGAGCAGTACTTC. Its protein is CASSVGTSPTYEQYF.

This CDR3 reads CASSQTGEGQPQHF. DNA for the CDR3: TGTGCCAGCAGCCAAACAGGGGAAGGACAGCCCCAGCATTTT. The chain employs TRBV3-1 (or the pseudogene TRBV3-2) and TRBJ1-5; 7 bases map to TRBD1. The CDR3 is made up of 14 amino acids. Losses at the gene ends were 2 bases for V and 7 bases for J; bases not matched to a gene: 5. Germline V gene lookup returns CDR1 LGHDT and CDR2 YNNKEL (reference sequence).

The chain combines TRBV14 with TRBJ2-7; TRBD1 matches 7 bases. The CDR3 runs to 14 residues. From germline, CDR1 is SGHDN and CDR2 FVKESK. Unmatched junction bases numbered 5, after V lost 0 bases and J lost 6 bases. The CDR3 nucleotides read TGTGCCAGCAGCCAAGAATCAGGGGGTCTCGAGCAGTACTTC. Amino acids: CASSQESGGLEQYF.

The chain has TRBV19 and TRBJ1-4; TRBD1 aligns across 8 bases. Trimming cost V 3 bases and J 1 base; bases outside gene matches: 4. The CDR3 runs to 16 residues. From germline, CDR1 is LNHDA and CDR2 SQIVND (reference sequence). In nucleotides, the CDR3 is TGTGCCAGTAGTATTGGCAGGGGGCGAACTAATGAAAAACTGTTTTTT. Protein: CASSIGRGRTNEKLFF.

The chain recombines TRBV5-1 with TRBJ1-4; D might be TRBD1 (5 bases). The germline V and J ends were trimmed by 0 bases and 6 bases, with 9 bases remaining between them. The CDR3 is 14 amino acids. Germline V gene lookup returns CDR1 SGHRS and CDR2 YFSETQ. This CDR3 is CASSLEAGDEKLFF. The CDR3 coding sequence is TGCGCCAGCAGCTTGGAGGCGGGGGATGAAAAACTGTTTTTT.

This chain joins TRBV4-1 and TRBJ2-2, with 8 positions matching TRBD1. The germline V gene has CDR1 MGHRA and CDR2 YSYEKL. Losses at the gene ends were 4 bases for V and 3 bases for J; bases not matched to a gene: 4. This CDR3 spans 15 amino acids. In DNA, the CDR3 is TGCGCCAGCAGCCCCTGGACAGGGTACACCGGGGAGCTGTTTTTT. Protein: CASSPWTGYTGELFF.

The chain couples TRBV10-3 to TRBJ1-1; D remains ambiguous. V lost 6 bases, J lost 8 bases, and 10 bases lay in between. Germline V CDR1 and CDR2: ENHRY, SYGVKD. The CDR3 is 11 residues long. This CDR3 is CAIRPAGEAFF. The CDR3 DNA is TGTGCCATCAGGCCTGCCGGGGAAGCTTTCTTT.

The chain combines TRBV6-5 with TRBJ2-7, with 8 bases identical to TRBD1. V shed 6 bases and J 1 base; nucleotides not matched to a gene: 5. The V gene's germline CDR1 is MNHEY and CDR2 SVGAGI. The CDR3 is 14 residues long. In nucleotides, the CDR3 is TGTGCCAGCAGCCCGACAGGGGCGTCCTACGAGCAGTACTTC. Amino acid sequence: CASSPTGASYEQYF.

In this sample, this clone turned up a few times. The rearrangement joins TRBV5-6 to TRBJ1-6; the D gene is possibly TRBD1 (5 bases). The V gene lost 1 base and the J gene lost 10 bases, with 12 bases spanning the gap. The germline V gene has CDR1 SGHDT and CDR2 YYEEEE. The CDR3 has 14 amino acids. Here the CDR3 reads CASSLQGLDSPLHF. The CDR3 coding sequence is TGTGCCAGCAGCTTGCAGGGTCTAGACTCACCCCTCCACTTT.

The rearrangement links TRBV28 to TRBJ2-3, with 11 nucleotides matching TRBD2. Germline assignment: CDR1 MDHEN and CDR2 SYDVKM. J gave up 4 bases and V 5 bases, and 11 bases lay outside the gene matches. This CDR3 has 17 residues. The CDR3 here is CASSDPSSGRAPDTQYF. CDR3 in DNA: TGTGCCAGCAGTGACCCAAGTAGCGGGAGGGCCCCAGATACGCAGTATTTT.

The rearrangement joins TRBV28 to TRBJ1-4; weak D call: TRBD1 (6 bases). The CDR3 consists of 15 residues. Germline V gives CDR1 MDHEN, CDR2 SYDVKM. V was pared by 10 bases and J by 2 bases, with 17 bases between. The CDR3 region has the DNA TGTGCCATACAAAGGGGGGGGGTCACTAATGAAAAACTGTTTTTT. Protein: CAIQRGGVTNEKLFF.

V gene TRBV12-3 or TRBV12-4 combines with J gene TRBJ1-2, with D possibly being TRBD1 (5 bases). Between the trimmed V and J ends, which lost 7 bases and 4 bases, there was a span of 10 bases. CDR3 length: 12 amino acids. CDR3: CASKGLGYGYTF. The CDR3 DNA reads TGTGCCAGCAAGGGACTTGGCTATGGCTACACCTTC.

This clone was recorded only once. The chain uses TRBV3-1 (or the pseudogene TRBV3-2) and TRBJ1-2, with a weak D call TRBD1 (5 bases). The CDR3 runs to 14 residues. V lost 4 bases and J 7 bases, leaving 16 bases between the germline ends. Germline V lookup: CDR1 LGHDT, CDR2 YNNKEL (reference sequence). The CDR3 reads CASSPGRMVFGYTF. The CDR3 region has the DNA TGTGCCAGCAGCCCAGGGCGGATGGTGTTTGGCTACACCTTC.

This clone has a handful of counts. The chain carries TRBV4-1 and TRBJ1-2; the match to TRBD1 covers 12 bases. CDR3 length: 16 residues. The V and J ends lost 0 bases and 7 bases, in that order; junction bases with no gene match: 6. From germline, CDR1 is MGHRA and CDR2 YSYEKL. In nucleotides, the CDR3 is TGCGCCAGCAGCCAAGATAGGGGACAGGGGGCAGTTGGCTACACCTTC. Residues: CASSQDRGQGAVGYTF.

This rearrangement joins TRBV14 to TRBJ2-1, with D perhaps matching TRBD2 (6 bases). Germline V lookup: CDR1 SGHDN, CDR2 FVKESK. V lost 2 bases and J lost 1, with 9 bases in between. The length of the CDR3 is 15 residues. CDR3 DNA: TGTGCCAGCAGCCAACACGGGAGATCCTACAATGAGCAGTTCTTC. Its protein is CASSQHGRSYNEQFF. The full variable domain, rest sourced from reference TRBV14 and TRBJ2-1, is EAGVTQFPSHSVIEKGQTVTLRCDPISGHDNLYWYRRVMGKEIKFLLHFVKESKQDESGMPNNRFLAERTGGTYSTLKVQPAELEDSGVYFCASSQHGRSYNEQFFGPGTRLTVL.

J is TRBJ2-7 and V is TRBV20-1; D may be TRBD2 (5 bases). The CDR3 runs to 11 residues. Germline CDR1 is DFQATT and CDR2 is SNEGSKA (reference sequence). The V gene lost 6 bases and the J gene lost 4 bases, with 10 bases spanning the gap. CDR3 sequence: CSAPDSYEQYF. CDR3 sequence (DNA): TGCAGTGCACCGGACTCTTACGAGCAGTACTTC.

The chain joins TRBV9 to TRBJ1-6; 9 bases are shared with TRBD1. J was trimmed by 9 bases and V by 7 bases; bases with no gene match: 8. Germline V gives CDR1 SGDLS, CDR2 YYNGEE. There are 14 residues in the CDR3. The CDR3 reads CASGTGSWFSPLHF. Written as DNA, the CDR3 is TGTGCCAGCGGGACAGGGTCATGGTTTTCACCCCTCCACTTT.

This sequence joins TRBV4-1 and TRBJ2-5; 10 nucleotides align to TRBD2. The CDR3 has 15 residues. Germline lookup yields CDR1 MGHRA and CDR2 YSYEKL. J gave up 2 bases and V 3 bases, and 3 bases lay outside the gene matches. Here the CDR3 reads CASSHLSGGQETQYF. CDR3 coding DNA: TGCGCCAGCAGCCACCTTAGCGGGGGGCAAGAGACCCAGTACTTC.

This clone appeared a single time. The genes are TRBV5-1 and TRBJ2-2; TRBD1 might be the D (6 bases). Germline loops: CDR1 SGHRS, CDR2 YFSETQ. CDR3 size: 15 residues. Trimming stripped 3 bases from V and 0 bases from J, with 9 bases between. The CDR3 region has the DNA TGCGCCAGCAGCTCGGGACATACGAACACCGGGGAGCTGTTTTTT. It yields the protein CASSSGHTNTGELFF. Variable domain in full (rest from reference TRBV5-1 and TRBJ2-2): KAGVTQTPRYLIKTRGQQVTLSCSPISGHRSVSWYQQTPGQGLQFLFEYFSETQRNKGNFPGRFSGRQFSNSRSEMNVSTLELGDSALYLCASSSGHTNTGELFFGEGSRLTVL.